This TCR beta chain was documented in a study of T cell changes during pregnancy in multiple sclerosis. Clones were sequenced by immunoSEQ multiplex PCR, and TCRdb holds only the in-frame ones, with some missing. The sample carries 80,000 to 100,000 clones, roughly 92% recorded once. The CDR3 is made up of 13 amino acids. Germline V lookup: CDR1 SGHRS, CDR2 YFSETQ. V was clipped by 2 bases and J by 10 bases; unmatched bases: 8. The chain has TRBV5-1 and TRBJ2-7; 8 bases agree with TRBD2. The clonotype comes from a female donor with multiple sclerosis, enrolled in a pregnancy study. The specimen comprised peripheral blood, sampled after pregnancy. In DNA form, the CDR3 reads TGCGCCAGCAGCTTCGCCGGGGGGGCAGAACAGTACTTC. Amino acids: CASSFAGGAEQYF. The full variable domain, its missing parts supplied by reference TRBV5-1 and TRBJ2-7, is KAGVTQTPRYLIKTRGQQVTLSCSPISGHRSVSWYQQTPGQGLQFLFEYFSETQRNKGNFPGRFSGRQFSNSRSEMNVSTLELGDSALYLCASSFAGGAEQYFGPGTRLTVT.